The 32 T cell receptor beta chains presented below share a single source sample, sequenced in a study of T cell responses to AZD1222 COVID-19 vaccine (dated by TCRdb to the early 2020s). The time point label, read with the paper, signifies: about 28 days (+/-7) after the second vaccine dose. The library was obtained by the immunoSEQ multiplex PCR assay. TCRdb took over this immuneACCESS table, retaining in-frame rearrangements with V and J assigned. Such tables are incomplete; in checked studies, under half of the missing clones stem from an unresolved V gene, and the remainder is unexplained. The sample table records about 110,000 clones; about 94% of these occur just once. In total, the top ten clones hold roughly 3.1% of the sample. This material consisted of peripheral blood, taken 28 days after the second AZD1222 dose. The receptors originated from an adult who received the AZD1222 COVID-19 vaccine.

This clone showed up just once. CDR3 coding DNA: TGTGCCAGCAGCTTAGACACTGAAGCTTTCTTT. Encoded protein: CASSLDTEAFF. The chain recombines TRBV5-4 with TRBJ1-1; D is unclear. The germline V gene encodes CDR1 SGHNT and CDR2 YYREEE (reference sequence). Trimming left V 2 bases short and J 3 bases short, with 2 bases between. This CDR3 region has 11 residues.

The J gene is TRBJ2-2, the V gene TRBV5-4, with TRBD1 identical over 10 bases. Trimming at V came to 4 bases and at J to 5 bases, leaving 5 bases not matched to a gene. This CDR3 has 15 residues. The germline CDR1 and CDR2 sequences are SGHNT and YYREEE (reference sequence). The CDR3, as DNA: TGTGCCAGCAGCCGGCAGGACAGGGGGACCGGGGAGCTGTTTTTT. This sequence encodes CASSRQDRGTGELFF.

This rearrangement joins TRBV5-5 to TRBJ2-2, with D perhaps TRBD1 or TRBD2 (5 bases each). CDR3 length: 18 residues. The ends were cut back, 0 bases at V and 0 bases at J, with 15 bases in the middle. The germline V gene has CDR1 SGHKS and CDR2 YYEKEE (reference sequence). The CDR3 sequence is CASSLAEGPRANTGELFF. DNA for the CDR3: TGTGCCAGCAGCTTGGCCGAGGGACCCCGCGCGAACACCGGGGAGCTGTTTTTT.

The chain combines TRBV10-3 with TRBJ2-1; a weak D match, TRBD2 (6 bases). Trimming cost V 0 bases and J 0 bases, with 15 bases left between them. The CDR3 contains 18 residues. CDR1 is ENHRY and CDR2 is SYGVKD in the germline V gene. In nucleotides, the CDR3 is TGTGCCATCAGTGAGTCGGAGGGCAGTCCGAGCTCCTACAATGAGCAGTTCTTC. This translates into CAISESEGSPSSYNEQFF.

The chain carries TRBV5-8 and TRBJ2-3; D tentatively fits TRBD1 or TRBD2 (6 bases each). The germline gives CDR1 SGHTS, CDR2 YDEGEE. V was clipped by 4 bases and J by 3 bases, with 21 bases between them. This CDR3 spans 17 amino acids. The CDR3 loop reads CASSRTRGAISTDTQYF. The CDR3, as DNA: TGTGCCAGCAGCCGAACGAGGGGGGCGATAAGTACAGATACGCAGTATTTT.

The chain links TRBV19 to TRBJ1-1; TRBD1 might be the D (5 bases). Looked up from germline, CDR1 is LNHDA and CDR2 is SQIVND (reference sequence). The CDR3 runs to 13 residues. Trimming removed 6 bases from V and 0 bases from J, with 8 bases in between. The CDR3 loop is CASRDIMNTEAFF. The CDR3 nucleotides are TGTGCCAGTAGGGACATCATGAACACTGAAGCTTTCTTT.

V usage is TRBV5-1 and J usage is TRBJ2-7; 7 bases line up with TRBD2. After removal of 4 bases from V and 2 bases from J, the junction contained 6 bases not matched to a gene. The germline V gene encodes CDR1 SGHRS and CDR2 YFSETQ. The CDR3 consists of 14 residues. CDR3 protein: CASSVAGGTYEQYF. The CDR3 DNA reads TGCGCCAGCAGCGTAGCGGGTGGAACCTACGAGCAGTACTTC.

The gene calls are TRBV24-1 and TRBJ1-1, with D perhaps matching TRBD1 (5 bases). Trimming stripped 10 bases from V and 4 bases from J, with 18 bases between. Germline V gene lookup returns CDR1 KGHDR and CDR2 SFDVKD. There are 14 residues in the CDR3. The CDR3 spells CATDVCGQGTEAFF. CDR3 coding DNA: TGTGCCACGGACGTTTGTGGGCAGGGCACTGAAGCTTTCTTT.

V and J are TRBV5-4 and TRBJ2-1; D is undetermined. V was trimmed by 0 bases and J by 6 bases, leaving 10 bases between them. This CDR3 has 14 amino acids. The V gene's germline CDR1 is SGHNT and CDR2 YYREEE (reference sequence). CDR3 protein: CASSLALGSNEQFF. The CDR3 DNA reads as TGTGCCAGCAGCTTGGCTCTAGGTTCCAATGAGCAGTTCTTC.

This clone was seen a single time. The V call is TRBV12-3 or TRBV12-4, the J call TRBJ1-4; D uncertain. V was trimmed by 3 bases and J by 5 bases, leaving 7 bases between them. The CDR3 totals 13 residues. CDR3 sequence (DNA): TGTGCCAGCAGTTTCGGCGGGAATGAAAAACTGTTTTTT. It specifies CASSFGGNEKLFF.

V is TRBV15 and J is TRBJ1-1, with D tentatively TRBD1 (6 bases). The germline gives CDR1 LNHNV, CDR2 YYDKDF (reference sequence). The CDR3 runs 15 residues. Trimming removed 0 bases from V and 4 bases from J, with 12 bases in between. CDR3 residues: CATSRDRGRATEAFF. The CDR3 DNA follows: TGTGCCACCAGCAGAGACAGGGGTAGGGCCACTGAAGCTTTCTTT. The full variable domain, with the rest looked up from reference TRBV15 and TRBJ1-1, is DAMVIQNPRYQVTQFGKPVTLSCSQTLNHNVMYWYQQKSSQAPKLLFHYYDKDFNNEADTPDNFQSRRPNTSFCFLDIRSPGLGDTAMYLCATSRDRGRATEAFFGQGTRLTVV.

The chain links TRBV11-2 to TRBJ2-1, with 7 bases lining up with TRBD2. The V gene end was trimmed by 5 bases and the J gene end by 8 bases; junction bases not matched to a gene: 12. The V gene's germline CDR1 is SGHAT and CDR2 FQNNGV. The CDR3 length is 15 residues. CDR3 sequence reads: CASSVFGPAGHEQFF. The DNA for the CDR3 is TGTGCCAGCAGCGTATTTGGTCCAGCGGGACATGAGCAGTTCTTC.

The J gene is TRBJ2-7, the V gene TRBV10-2; 10 bases agree with TRBD1. Germline values: CDR1 WSHSY, CDR2 SAAADI. The V gene end was trimmed by 7 bases and the J gene end by 4 bases; junction bases not matched to a gene: 7. The CDR3 runs 14 residues. In DNA, the CDR3 is TGCGCCAGCAAGCTGACAGGGGGCTTATACGAGCAGTACTTC. Translated, it gives CASKLTGGLYEQYF.

The CDR3 here is CASSISGLAGGRNEQFF. In nucleotides, the CDR3 is TGTGCCAGTAGTATATCAGGACTAGCGGGGGGAAGGAATGAGCAGTTCTTC. The chain employs TRBV19 and TRBJ2-1; 14 bases are shared with TRBD2. The junction had 7 bases not matched to a gene; V was cut back by 2 bases and J by 7 bases. The CDR3 sequence is 17 residues long. Germline CDR1 LNHDA, CDR2 SQIVND (reference sequence).

CDR3 region: CASSSRGLDYEQYF. Here the CDR3 DNA reads TGTGCCAGCAGTTCCAGGGGTCTTGACTACGAGCAGTACTTC. This chain connects TRBV6-5 to TRBJ2-7, with TRBD1 as a possible D gene (6 bases). The CDR3 sequence is 14 residues long. Looked up from germline, CDR1 is MNHEY and CDR2 is SVGAGI. Trimming cost V 4 bases and J 3 bases, with 13 bases left between them.

The rearrangement uses TRBV6-4 and TRBJ2-2, with D perhaps matching TRBD1 or TRBD2 (5 bases each). CDR1 and CDR2 from the germline V gene are MRHNA and SNTAGT. The CDR3 extends over 13 amino acids. The V end lost 5 bases, the J end lost 5 bases, and 9 bases lay between the germline ends. The CDR3 DNA sequence: TGTGCCAGCAGTACGAGGGGAACCGGGGAGCTGTTTTTT. Translating it yields CASSTRGTGELFF.

The chain combines TRBV4-1 with TRBJ1-1; D unresolved. This CDR3 has 13 residues. Germline CDR1 is MGHRA and CDR2 is YSYEKL. V was trimmed by 0 bases and J by 5 bases, leaving 7 bases between them. The CDR3 spells CASSQDRWTEAFF. The CDR3 nucleotides are TGCGCCAGCAGCCAAGATCGGTGGACTGAAGCTTTCTTT.

This clone was counted once. The chain links TRBV27 to TRBJ1-4; TRBD1 is a possible D gene (5 bases). V lost 6 bases and J 8 bases, leaving 22 bases between the germline ends. CDR3 length: 16 residues. Germline CDR1 and CDR2: MNHEY and SMNVEV (reference sequence). In DNA, the CDR3 is TGTGCCAGCAGCCCTCAATCGGCGGGGGTTCGGGAAAAACTGTTTTTT. This gives the protein CASSPQSAGVREKLFF. Full variable domain (missing parts from reference TRBV27 and TRBJ1-4): EAQVTQNPRYLITVTGKKLTVTCSQNMNHEYMSWYRQDPGLGLRQIYYSMNVEVTDKGDVPEGYKVSRKEKRNFPLILESPSPNQTSLYFCASSPQSAGVREKLFFGSGTQLSVL.

This chain links TRBV20-1 with TRBJ1-2; a weak D match, TRBD1 (6 bases). CDR1 DFQATT and CDR2 SNEGSKA come from the germline V gene (reference sequence). The CDR3 length is 13 residues. With 3 bases removed from V and 5 bases from J, the gap between germline ends came to 13 bases. The CDR3 loop reads CSASKQGNYGYTF. Written as DNA, the CDR3 is TGCAGTGCTAGTAAACAGGGAAATTATGGCTACACCTTC.

The chain carries TRBV11-2 and TRBJ2-7; 8 bases agree with TRBD2. The CDR3 is 15 amino acids. Losses at the gene ends were 5 bases for V and 0 bases for J; bases not matched to a gene: 6. CDR1 and CDR2 (germline): SGHAT, FQNNGV. This CDR3 reads CASSLSGGISYEQYF. The CDR3 bases are TGTGCCAGCAGCCTAAGCGGGGGAATCTCCTACGAGCAGTACTTC.

In this sample, this clone turned up a few times. This chain links TRBV2 with TRBJ1-1, with no clear D. The CDR3 has 13 residues. The germline CDR1 and CDR2 sequences are SNHLY and FYNNEI. Between the trimmed V and J ends, which lost 8 bases and 1 base, there was a span of 11 bases. The CDR3 DNA reads as TGTGCCAGCTTAATCAGGCCGAACACTGAAGCTTTCTTT. It translates to CASLIRPNTEAFF.

V is TRBV2 and J is TRBJ1-3; D uncertain. V lost 1 base, J lost 3 bases, and 10 bases lay in between. The CDR3 runs 15 residues. Germline CDR1 reads SNHLY; CDR2 reads FYNNEI. The CDR3 here is CASSEEFTLGNTIYF. CDR3 sequence (DNA): TGTGCCAGCAGTGAAGAATTTACCCTTGGAAACACCATATATTTT. Based on the CDR3 plus reference TRBV2 and TRBJ1-3, the full variable domain is EPEVTQTPSHQVTQMGQEVILRCVPISNHLYFYWYRQILGQKVEFLVSFYNNEISEKSEIFDDQFSVERPDGSNFTLKIRSTKLEDSAMYFCASSEEFTLGNTIYFGEGSWLTVV.

Note on this clone: Different DNA sequences within this sample yield the same CDR3. In DNA, the CDR3 is TGTGCCACCAGTGACCCGGGACAGCCCACCGGGGAGCTGTTTTTT. As protein: CATSDPGQPTGELFF. V and J are TRBV24-1 and TRBJ2-2; 7 bases match TRBD1. The CDR3 is 15 residues long. V lost 4 bases to trimming and J lost 4 bases; unmatched junction nucleotides: 5. Germline V gene lookup returns CDR1 KGHDR and CDR2 SFDVKD.

The rearrangement uses TRBV6-2 or TRBV6-3 and TRBJ1-2; TRBD1 aligns across 9 bases. The CDR3 consists of 13 residues. The ends lost 3 bases at V and 7 bases at J; junction bases unmatched: 3. Germline V gene data show CDR1 as MNHEY and CDR2 as SVGEGT. The CDR3 DNA sequence: TGTGCCAGCAGTTATACAGGGGGCCTTGGCTACACCTTC. Residues: CASSYTGGLGYTF.

V usage is TRBV6-2 or TRBV6-3 and J usage is TRBJ1-5; 7 nucleotides line up with TRBD1. CDR1 is MNHEY, CDR2 SVGEGT, per germline. The V segment lost 0 bases and the J segment 7 bases; nucleotides outside the gene matches: 3. CDR3 length: 14 amino acids. In DNA, the CDR3 is TGTGCCAGCAGTTACTCGACAGGGCGACAGCCCCAGCATTTT. It yields the protein CASSYSTGRQPQHF.

This rearrangement joins TRBV7-2 to TRBJ2-1; D gene unclear. This CDR3 has 13 residues. Between the trimmed V and J ends, which lost 5 bases and 5 bases, there was a span of 10 bases. The germline V gene has CDR1 SGHTA and CDR2 FQGNSA. CDR3 DNA sequence: TGTGCCAGCAGCGCCGGACGCCACAATGAGCAGTTCTTC. Protein sequence: CASSAGRHNEQFF.

The rearrangement uses TRBV10-3 and TRBJ2-1; D perhaps matches TRBD2 (5 bases). Trimming stripped 4 bases from V and 10 bases from J, with 11 bases between. In germline, CDR1 is ENHRY, CDR2 SYGVKD. The CDR3 has 12 amino acids. The CDR3 coding sequence is TGTGCCATCAGTGGCTCAGCGGTGGAGCAGTTCTTC. It translates to CAISGSAVEQFF.

This chain connects TRBV18 to TRBJ1-4; D unresolved. The CDR3 covers 16 residues. Per the germline V gene, CDR1 is KGHSH and CDR2 is LQKENI. V was shortened by 3 bases and J by 4 bases, with 15 bases between the two germline ends. Here the CDR3 reads CASSPLEHELNEKLFF. The DNA for the CDR3 is TGTGCCAGCTCACCGTTAGAACATGAGCTTAATGAAAAACTGTTTTTT.

V is TRBV10-3 and J is TRBJ2-1; D is unclear. Germline CDR1 is ENHRY and CDR2 is SYGVKD. Between the trimmed V and J ends, which lost 11 bases and 10 bases, there was a span of 15 bases. The CDR3 is 11 residues long. In nucleotides, the CDR3 is TGTGCCTCTCGCGAGTCCGGGGAGCAGTTCTTC. As protein: CASRESGEQFF.

This chain joins TRBV18 and TRBJ1-2, with no clear D. The germline V and J ends were trimmed by 2 bases and 4 bases, with 17 bases remaining between them. This CDR3 comprises 16 residues. Germline V gene sequence: CDR1 KGHSH, CDR2 LQKENI. The CDR3 protein is CASSPSDAGEGYGYTF. The CDR3 region has the DNA TGTGCCAGCTCACCATCGGACGCCGGGGAGGGCTATGGCTACACCTTC.

The chain recombines TRBV5-6 with TRBJ1-6; D uncertain. The CDR3 length is 16 residues. Germline lookup yields CDR1 SGHDT and CDR2 YYEEEE. The V and J ends lost 0 bases and 5 bases respectively, with 12 bases between them. CDR3 residues: CASSLALGWDNSPLHF. Written as DNA, the CDR3 is TGTGCCAGCAGCTTGGCCTTAGGGTGGGATAATTCACCCCTCCACTTT.

CDR3 protein: CASTNRVPNTEAFF. In DNA, the CDR3 is TGCGCCAGCACCAACAGGGTCCCGAACACTGAAGCTTTCTTT. The rearrangement uses TRBV4-1 and TRBJ1-1; D is possibly TRBD1 (6 bases). In germline, CDR1 is MGHRA, CDR2 YSYEKL. V lost 7 bases and J lost 1, with 13 bases in between. The length of the CDR3 is 14 residues.